This TCR beta chain was sequenced in a study of cytomegalovirus exposure and HLA in healthy donors. Regarding this clone: The antigen is undetermined.

General study points: One later analysis, an examination of the 120 or so validation repertoires, found that first-cohort TCR clusters tended to co-occur in them.

Profiling relied on immunoSEQ multiplex PCR, and the TCRdb table lists in-frame clones only, not all of them. The sample includes approximately 220,000 clones, approximately 88% of them seen just once. The CDR3 is 15 residues long. V lost 7 bases and J lost 2, with 12 bases in between. The germline V gene has CDR1 SNHLY and CDR2 FYNNEI. The sample consisted of PBMCs. This clonotype was sampled from a woman aged 25 to 39 in good health and CMV-seropositive. V gene TRBV2 combines with J gene TRBJ2-6; a possible D gene is TRBD2 (6 bases). The CDR3 is CASTAAGTGANVLTF. The DNA of the CDR3 is TGTGCCAGCACCGCGGCGGGGACTGGGGCCAACGTCCTGACTTTC.